This TCR beta chain comes out of a study of T cells in Graves' hyperthyroidism and ophthalmopathy (dated 2019 in TCRdb). A note on the overall study: Peripheral blood samples were taken at initial diagnosis, before any treatment was given. A discovery cohort of about 100 patients, 43 with Graves' ophthalmopathy and 55 to 60 with stable Graves' hyperthyroidism, was used to find distinguishing TCR V-J signatures. An independent validation cohort of under 20 hyperthyroidism patients and 17 patients who later progressed to ophthalmopathy tested prospective prediction of ophthalmopathy. The 100 or so discovery patients were divided at random into training and test sets in a 7:3 ratio. In addition, the study compared T-cell repertoires in thyroid tissue and in blood from six Graves' hyperthyroidism patients. After blood sampling, hyperthyroidism patients were treated with methimazole at a starting dose of 30 mg daily, and ophthalmopathy patients were treated with high-dose intravenous methylprednisolone. TCR Vbeta CDR3 sequencing of 135 peripheral blood samples (over 40 ophthalmopathy, over 70 hyperthyroidism and approximately 17 progressor patients) is reported in the paper. The research as a whole found: Most expanded thyroid clonotypes (frequency above 0.001) were also detected in blood, suggesting blood repertoires may reflect thyroid immune responses. In validation, the model predicted progression to ophthalmopathy a median of around six months before onset, with about 71% sensitivity and roughly 72% specificity. A 13 V-J signature model separated ophthalmopathy from stable hyperthyroidism, with about 90% sensitivity and 81% to 83% specificity in cross-validation and 80%/75% in testing. Sample size was not statistically predetermined, and blinding of investigators to group allocation was not performed.

Counted from cysteine to phenylalanine, this CDR3 has 18 amino acids. Solely the CDR3 DNA is kept, with 54 bases framed from the first base. Trimming accounts for 1 base at V and 2 bases at J, while the number of junction bases matched to no gene is 11. This clonotype has a handful of counts. What this receptor recognizes is not known. It may be a read error: a sequence one base away is much more abundant. The TCR beta CDR3 regions were amplified from the RNA transcripts. A first-round RT-PCR of the TCR CDR3 used the HTBI primer set with the Qiagen OneStep RT-PCR kit. Libraries were constructed in a second round of multiplex PCR, after which size selection and purification were performed. Sequencing of the libraries was done on an Illumina HiSeq2000 using paired-end 100 bp reads. On the authors' methods: Raw data were processed with SOAPnuke, discarding reads with adapters, uncalled bases, mean Phred below 15, or no exact constant-primer or identifier match. High-quality paired reads were merged using COPE v1.2.5, and each unique nucleotide sequence was defined as a clonotype. Clonotypes were aligned to IMGT TRBV, TRBD and TRBJ reference segments using MiTCR v1.1. Analysis was restricted to V-J combinations with a frequency above 0.0001, which covered 98% to 99.2% of repertoires. A TCS score was defined as the ratio between F50 (clonal expansion) and ExV (chaos), using BLOSUM62-based TCRdist between CDR3 peptides within each V-J. Welch's t-statistics and random forest reduced roughly 540 V-J features to 13, which were used in a naive Bayes classifier (R e1071). TCRdb trimmed public reads at Q25 via fastp, called clones via MiXCR and kept in-frame beta chains. Entries are consolidated by CDR3 protein sequence, retaining the most common genes and DNA. None of the V and J calls come from the authors' own analysis; TCRdb made them. Across this sample there are around 290,000 distinct CDR3 sequences, with about an eighth seen only once. Of the sample, 6.5% to 10% falls within the top ten clones.

Hyperthyroidism patients were newly diagnosed, had a disease duration of under 2 months, and were aged 18 to 65 years. Patients with uncontrolled infections, other autoimmune diseases, pregnancy or lactation were excluded. Clinical symptoms, serum thyroxine and TRAb, thyroid ultrasound, and orbital computed tomography formed the basis for the diagnoses. Blood from progressor patients was collected at the time of first diagnosis with hyperthyroidism, before any ophthalmopathy symptoms had appeared. Ficoll-Paque density gradient centrifugation was used to isolate PBMCs from around 10 ml of fresh peripheral blood. Progressor patients were defined as those initially diagnosed with Graves' hyperthyroidism in whom ophthalmopathy developed during follow-up. Trizol reagent was used to extract total RNA, and RNA quality was then checked on an Agilent 2100 Bioanalyzer.

The chain links TRBV12-3 or TRBV12-4 with TRBJ1-5; 7 of the junction bases match TRBD1. Sequences were obtained from blood. The receptor was isolated from a woman aged 25-40 years with Graves' hyperthyroidism that later progressed to Graves' ophthalmopathy. For the CDR3, the sequence is CASSLDPFGQAGNQPQHF. The sequenced DNA is TGTGCCAGCAGTTTAGACCCGTTTGGACAGGCAGGCAATCAGCCCCAGCATTTT.